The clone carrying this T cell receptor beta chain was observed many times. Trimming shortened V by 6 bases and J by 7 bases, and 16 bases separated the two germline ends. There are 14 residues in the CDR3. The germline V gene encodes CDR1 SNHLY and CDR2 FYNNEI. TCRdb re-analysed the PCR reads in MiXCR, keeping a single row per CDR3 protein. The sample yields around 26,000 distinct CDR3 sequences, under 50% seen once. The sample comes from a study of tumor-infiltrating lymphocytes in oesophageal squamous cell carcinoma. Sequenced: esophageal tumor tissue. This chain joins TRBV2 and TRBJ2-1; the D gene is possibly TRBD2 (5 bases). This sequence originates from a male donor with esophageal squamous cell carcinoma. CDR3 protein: CASRIHTSANEQFF. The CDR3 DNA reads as TGTGCCAGCAGAATTCATACTAGTGCTAATGAGCAGTTCTTC.